Following are 15 T cell receptor beta chains from one sample sequenced in a study of blood T cell repertoires in COVID-19. Libraries were prepared by immunoSEQ multiplex PCR; TCRdb keeps only in-frame clonotypes and omits some of them. The sample yields tens of thousands of clones, approximately 88% seen once. Sequencing was done on a sample of peripheral blood. The receptors were sampled from a human donor in a cohort sampled during active COVID-19.

The chain links TRBV4-3 to TRBJ2-1; TRBD2 matches at 8 bases. The CDR3 extends over 18 amino acids. V gave up 1 base and J gave up 8 bases; unmatched junction bases: 16. The germline V gene has CDR1 LGHNA and CDR2 YSLEER. CDR3 DNA sequence: TGCGCCAGCAGCCAAGCCGGGGGCTCAGCGGGGGATAGGGATGAGCAGTTCTTC. It yields the protein CASSQAGGSAGDRDEQFF.

This clone was counted between two and nine times. The J gene is TRBJ2-6, the V gene TRBV6-2 or TRBV6-3, with 8 positions matching TRBD1. The germline gives CDR1 MNHEY, CDR2 SVGEGT. V shed 2 bases and J 0 bases; nucleotides not matched to a gene: 0. The CDR3 has 16 amino acids. The CDR3 DNA reads TGTGCCAGCAGTTACCAGGGGGCCTCTGGGGCCAACGTCCTGACTTTC. Translation: CASSYQGASGANVLTF.

V is TRBV5-6 and J is TRBJ1-5, with 8 bases that match TRBD1. Trimming cost V 3 bases and J 6 bases; bases outside gene matches: 8. The germline gives CDR1 SGHDT, CDR2 YYEEEE. This CDR3 spans 15 amino acids. In nucleotides, the CDR3 is TGTGCCAGCAGCTCCGGGACAGGACGAGGTCAGCCCCAGCATTTT. This codes for CASSSGTGRGQPQHF.

The V call is TRBV5-1, the J call TRBJ2-5, with TRBD1 matching over 10 bases. Germline V lookup: CDR1 SGHRS, CDR2 YFSETQ. The CDR3 runs to 15 residues. J was trimmed by 3 bases and V by 0 bases; bases with no gene match: 2. CDR3 coding DNA: TGCGCCAGCAGCTTGGCCGGGACAGGGGAAGAGACCCAGTACTTC. It is translated as CASSLAGTGEETQYF.

The J gene is TRBJ1-2, the V gene TRBV9, with 8 bases aligning to TRBD1. In germline, CDR1 is SGDLS, CDR2 YYNGEE. Germline trimming cut 4 bases from V and 0 bases from J; bases unmatched to any gene: 8. This CDR3 has 16 residues. In nucleotides, the CDR3 is TGTGCCAGCAGCCCGCGGGACAGGCGCTCTAACTATGGCTACACCTTC. Its translation is CASSPRDRRSNYGYTF.

V is TRBV3-1 (or the pseudogene TRBV3-2) and J is TRBJ2-5; D may be TRBD1 (5 bases). The CDR3 contains 13 residues. Germline V gene sequence: CDR1 LGHDT, CDR2 YNNKEL (reference sequence). Trimming removed 3 bases at V and 5 bases at J, with 10 bases between. The CDR3 DNA reads TGTGCCAGCAGCCAGGGGCGCACGGAGACCCAGTACTTC. It codes for CASSQGRTETQYF.

This clone came up a few times. V gene TRBV19 combines with J gene TRBJ2-7; D not certain. V lost 6 bases, J lost 3 bases, and 9 bases lay in between. Germline CDR1 and CDR2: LNHDA and SQIVND (reference sequence). This CDR3 has 12 amino acids. The CDR3 DNA reads as TGTGCCAGTAGCAAACAGCACTACGAGCAGTACTTC. It translates to CASSKQHYEQYF.

The sample holds a few counts of this clone. V is TRBV6-6 and J is TRBJ2-1; 14 nucleotides agree with TRBD2. The CDR3 is made up of 20 amino acids. V lost 5 bases and J lost 2; bases outside the gene matches: 14. CDR1 and CDR2 from the germline V gene are MNHNY and SVGAGI (reference sequence). The CDR3 loop reads CASSQSFGLAGGRPYNEQFF. The DNA for the CDR3 is TGTGCCAGCAGTCAGTCCTTTGGACTAGCGGGGGGACGCCCCTACAATGAGCAGTTCTTC.

The chain has TRBV27 and TRBJ2-3, with TRBD2 identical over 14 bases. V shed 7 bases and J 6 bases; nucleotides not matched to a gene: 3. Looked up from germline, CDR1 is MNHEY and CDR2 is SMNVEV (reference sequence). The CDR3 spans 14 residues. DNA for the CDR3: TGTGCCAGCACCGGACTAGCGGGAGGTGATACGCAGTATTTT. Translation: CASTGLAGGDTQYF.

This chain connects TRBV6-5 to TRBJ1-5; unclear D gene. The CDR3 contains 13 residues. Germline loops: CDR1 MNHEY, CDR2 SVGAGI. The ends were cut back, 10 bases at V and 4 bases at J, with 14 bases in the middle. CDR3 region: CATERGRNQPQHF. The CDR3 coding sequence is TGTGCCACCGAGAGAGGGAGGAATCAGCCCCAGCATTTT.

This chain links TRBV7-2 with TRBJ2-4; D may be TRBD1 (5 bases). V shed 5 bases and J shed 6 bases, with 8 bases lying between them. Per the germline V gene, CDR1 is SGHTA and CDR2 is FQGNSA. The CDR3 is made up of 12 amino acids. DNA of the CDR3: TGTGCCAGCAGCAGTAGGGGAAACATTCAGTACTTC. Its translation is CASSSRGNIQYF.

The chain couples TRBV6-5 to TRBJ2-7; D is ambiguous. The V gene's germline CDR1 is MNHEY and CDR2 SVGAGI. The CDR3 sequence is 13 residues long. Between the trimmed V and J ends, which lost 2 bases and 2 bases, there was a span of 7 bases. This chain's CDR3 is CASSYTTAYEQYF. CDR3 in DNA: TGTGCCAGCAGTTACACTACTGCCTACGAGCAGTACTTC.

This clone showed up just a few times. The rearrangement joins TRBV28 to TRBJ2-7; 9 bases align to TRBD1. V shed 7 bases and J 8 bases; nucleotides not matched to a gene: 12. Germline loops: CDR1 MDHEN, CDR2 SYDVKM. This CDR3 is built from 14 residues. The CDR3 DNA reads as TGTGCCAGCAAGCAGAACCGGGACAGGGACCAGCAGTACTTC. It yields the protein CASKQNRDRDQQYF.

The chain has TRBV9 and TRBJ2-1; 8 nucleotides match TRBD2. The V gene end was trimmed by 0 bases and the J gene end by 6 bases; junction bases not matched to a gene: 5. This CDR3 comprises 15 residues. CDR1 SGDLS and CDR2 YYNGEE come from the germline V gene. The chain's CDR3 is CASSVAGGAFNEQFF. CDR3 nucleotides: TGTGCCAGCAGCGTAGCCGGGGGGGCCTTCAATGAGCAGTTCTTC. Supplemented by reference TRBV9 and TRBJ2-1, the full variable domain reads DSGVTQTPKHLITATGQRVTLRCSPRSGDLSVYWYQQSLDQGLQFLIQYYNGEERAKGNILERFSAQQFPDLHSELNLSSLELGDSALYFCASSVAGGAFNEQFFGPGTRLTVL.

The chain has TRBV7-9 and TRBJ2-1, with TRBD2 as a possible D gene (6 bases). Germline lookup yields CDR1 SEHNR and CDR2 FQNEAQ (reference sequence). The V and J ends lost 11 bases and 5 bases respectively, with 13 bases between them. This CDR3 contains 12 residues. As DNA, the CDR3 is TGTGCCGGGACGGGCGGGGACAATGAGCAGTTCTTC. Protein sequence: CAGTGGDNEQFF.